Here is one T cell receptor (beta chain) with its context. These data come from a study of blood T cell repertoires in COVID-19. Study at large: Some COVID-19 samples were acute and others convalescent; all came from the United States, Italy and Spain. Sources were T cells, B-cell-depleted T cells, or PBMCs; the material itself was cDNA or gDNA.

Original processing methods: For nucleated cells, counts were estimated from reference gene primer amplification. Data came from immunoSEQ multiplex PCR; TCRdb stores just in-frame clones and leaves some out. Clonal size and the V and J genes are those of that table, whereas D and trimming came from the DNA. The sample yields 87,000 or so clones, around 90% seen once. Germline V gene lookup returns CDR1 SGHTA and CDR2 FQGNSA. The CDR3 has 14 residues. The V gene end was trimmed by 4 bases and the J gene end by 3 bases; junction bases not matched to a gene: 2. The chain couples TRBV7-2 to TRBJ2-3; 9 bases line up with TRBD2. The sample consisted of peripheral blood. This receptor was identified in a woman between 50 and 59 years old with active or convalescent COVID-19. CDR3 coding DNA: TGTGCCAGCAGCTGGACTAGCGCGACAGATACGCAGTATTTT. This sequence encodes CASSWTSATDTQYF.